The rows below give T cell receptor beta chains drawn from one sample of a study of cytomegalovirus exposure and HLA in healthy donors. The method was immunoSEQ multiplex PCR; TCRdb's version includes in-frame clones alone and lacks a portion of them. This table holds about 31,000 clones. Sequenced material: PBMCs. The receptors derive from a female donor in good health and CMV-seronegative. The CDR3 runs from the conserved cysteine through the conserved F or W. The D gene is left open where the match is weak. Clone size is shown for a subset of rows, as once, few, many or a class of expanded clone.

DNA: TGTGCCAGCAGTTTAGGGGGCCTGAACACTGAAGCTTTCTTT; CDR3: CASSLGGLNTEAFF; V: TRBV6-5; size: -; D: TRBD1; J: TRBJ1-1
DNA: TGTGCTAGTGGTTTGGTAAAAGGGAGGAACAATCAGCCCCAGCATTTT; CDR3: CASGLVKGRNNQPQHF; V: TRBV12-5; size: -; D: -; J: TRBJ1-5
DNA: TGCAGTGCTAGACATAATGAAAAACTGTTTTTT; CDR3: CSARHNEKLFF; V: TRBV20-1; size: -; D: -; J: TRBJ1-4
DNA: TGTGCCAGCAGTGAAGCAGGTAGGGGCGGCAATCAGCCCCAGCATTTT; CDR3: CASSEAGRGGNQPQHF; V: TRBV25-1; size: -; D: -; J: TRBJ1-5
DNA: TGTGCCAGCAGCGTAGAAGTAACAGGGAAATATGGCTACACCTTC; CDR3: CASSVEVTGKYGYTF; V: TRBV9; size: -; D: -; J: TRBJ1-2
DNA: TGTGCCAGCAGTTACTATCGCTCAGGGAACACTGAAGCTTTCTTT; CDR3: CASSYYRSGNTEAFF; V: TRBV6-6; size: -; D: -; J: TRBJ1-1
DNA: TGTGCCAGCAGCGGCGGACAGGGTTCCTACAATGAGCAGTTCTTC; CDR3: CASSGGQGSYNEQFF; V: TRBV9; size: -; D: TRBD1; J: TRBJ2-1
DNA: TGTGCCAGCAGCCCCCAGGGGTCGGGGTACAATGAGCAGTTCTTC; CDR3: CASSPQGSGYNEQFF; V: TRBV5-4; size: -; D: -; J: TRBJ2-1
DNA: TGTGCCAGCAACCACGCCGGGACATCAAATCAGCCCCAGCATTTT; CDR3: CASNHAGTSNQPQHF; V: TRBV9; size: -; D: -; J: TRBJ1-5
DNA: TGTGCCAGCAGCTTGATGAAAGGGAGAATCAATGAGCAGTTCTTC; CDR3: CASSLMKGRINEQFF; V: TRBV5-4; size: -; D: -; J: TRBJ2-1
DNA: TGTGCCAGCAGCTTCGTCAGGGGGCGCAACCAAGAGACCCAGTACTTC; CDR3: CASSFVRGRNQETQYF; V: TRBV13; size: -; D: TRBD1; J: TRBJ2-5
DNA: TGTGCCAGCAGCTTGGCCAGTCTGTACAATGAGCAGTTCTTC; CDR3: CASSLASLYNEQFF; V: TRBV5-6; size: -; D: -; J: TRBJ2-1
DNA: TGTGCCAGCAGCCCCGGGACAGGGATGTATGGCTACACCTTC; CDR3: CASSPGTGMYGYTF; V: TRBV5-4; size: -; D: TRBD1; J: TRBJ1-2
DNA: TGTGCCAGCAGCTTAGGAATCAGGACGGGAGGGGCTGGAAACACCATATATTTT; CDR3: CASSLGIRTGGAGNTIYF; V: TRBV7-6; size: -; D: -; J: TRBJ1-3
DNA: TGTGCCAGCAATCTCCGGAGCTCCTATAATTCACCCCTCCACTTT; CDR3: CASNLRSSYNSPLHF; V: TRBV5-8; size: -; D: -; J: TRBJ1-6
DNA: TGTGCCAGCAGCTTGACTAGCGGGGGGGGGCCTGAGTACTTC; CDR3: CASSLTSGGGPEYF; V: TRBV7-3; size: -; D: TRBD2; J: TRBJ2-5
DNA: TGTGCCAGCAGTGAAAACAGGGGGCATGGCTACACCTTC; CDR3: CASSENRGHGYTF; V: TRBV6-1; size: -; D: TRBD1; J: TRBJ1-2
DNA: TGTGCCAGCAGTGAAAGCGGGGGGGCCGATACGCAGTATTTT; CDR3: CASSESGGADTQYF; V: TRBV6-4; size: -; D: TRBD2; J: TRBJ2-3
DNA: TGTGCTAGTGGTACTCTTTTAGGACAGGGGTCCTACGAGCAGTACTTC; CDR3: CASGTLLGQGSYEQYF; V: TRBV12-5; size: -; D: TRBD1; J: TRBJ2-7
DNA: TGTGCCAGCAGCCAGCGGACTAGCGGGGGAGGAGAGCAGTACTTC; CDR3: CASSQRTSGGGEQYF; V: TRBV4-2; size: -; D: TRBD2; J: TRBJ2-7
DNA: TGTGCCAGCAGGGACTCCTGGGACACTGAAGCTTTCTTT; CDR3: CASRDSWDTEAFF; V: TRBV2; size: medium-sized; D: -; J: TRBJ1-1
DNA: TGCAGCGTTGGATCTTCTGTGGGCGGGCAGCCCCAGCATTTT; CDR3: CSVGSSVGGQPQHF; V: TRBV29-1; size: -; D: -; J: TRBJ1-5
DNA: TGTGCCACCAGGCCTGGGACAGGGGCCGGGGAGCTGTTTTTT; CDR3: CATRPGTGAGELFF; V: TRBV15; size: -; D: TRBD1; J: TRBJ2-2
DNA: TGTGCCAGCAGCTTAGCGCGGGGGAGGAACACTGAAGCTTTCTTT; CDR3: CASSLARGRNTEAFF; V: TRBV7-2; size: -; D: -; J: TRBJ1-1
DNA: TGTGCCAGCAGCCAAGATCAGGACAACTCCTACGAGCAGTACTTC; CDR3: CASSQDQDNSYEQYF; V: TRBV4-2; size: -; D: -; J: TRBJ2-7
DNA: TGTGCCAGCAGCCGGGACAGGCAATCGGAAGCTTTCTTT; CDR3: CASSRDRQSEAFF; V: TRBV25-1; size: -; D: TRBD1; J: TRBJ1-1
DNA: TGTGCCAGCAGTGAAGGGACAGAAACCATATATTTT; CDR3: CASSEGTETIYF; V: TRBV6-1; size: -; D: -; J: TRBJ1-3
DNA: TGTGCCAGCAGCCAAGGGGCTGTTTCACCCCTCCACTTT; CDR3: CASSQGAVSPLHF; V: TRBV14; size: -; D: -; J: TRBJ1-6
DNA: TGTGCCAGCTCACCTCGACAGGGAATCGGTGGCTACACCTTC; CDR3: CASSPRQGIGGYTF; V: TRBV18; size: -; D: TRBD1; J: TRBJ1-2
DNA: TGTGCCAGTACCCCAAGGACTAGCGGGGGGCCACCGAACATTCAGTACTTC; CDR3: CASTPRTSGGPPNIQYF; V: TRBV19; size: -; D: TRBD2; J: TRBJ2-4
DNA: TGTGCCATCAGGGCGGGCCCCGGGACAGGGGGCGTGAACACCATATATTTT; CDR3: CAIRAGPGTGGVNTIYF; V: TRBV10-3; size: -; D: TRBD1; J: TRBJ1-3
DNA: TGTGCCAGCAGCTCACGGACAGGGGTGAACACTGAAGCTTTCTTT; CDR3: CASSSRTGVNTEAFF; V: TRBV5-8; size: -; D: TRBD1; J: TRBJ1-1
DNA: TGCGCCAGCAGTTCAGGACAGGGGGATTACGGGGAGCTGTTTTTT; CDR3: CASSSGQGDYGELFF; V: TRBV10-1; size: -; D: TRBD1; J: TRBJ2-2
DNA: TGCGCCAGCAGCTCCTCCACAGGGTCCGGGGCCAACGTCCTGACTTTC; CDR3: CASSSSTGSGANVLTF; V: TRBV5-1; size: -; D: -; J: TRBJ2-6
DNA: TGTGCCAGCAGCTTACCAGGGTTTGAGGAAGCTTTCTTT; CDR3: CASSLPGFEEAFF; V: TRBV7-9; size: -; D: -; J: TRBJ1-1
DNA: TGTGCCAGCTTTGACAGGGGGCCCACCGGGGAGCTGTTTTTT; CDR3: CASFDRGPTGELFF; V: TRBV7-8; size: -; D: TRBD1; J: TRBJ2-2
DNA: TGTGCCACACGGGGGCTAGCGGGGATAAGCTCCTACAATGAGCAGTTCTTC; CDR3: CATRGLAGISSYNEQFF; V: TRBV13; size: -; D: TRBD2; J: TRBJ2-1
DNA: TGTGCCAGCAGCCAGAGACAGGGGCGGTCCTACGAGCAGTACTTC; CDR3: CASSQRQGRSYEQYF; V: TRBV5-4; size: -; D: TRBD1; J: TRBJ2-7
DNA: TGTGCCGGCAGTTGGGGGGACAGGGTTGTAGCTTTCTTT; CDR3: CAGSWGDRVVAFF; V: TRBV28; size: -; D: TRBD1; J: TRBJ1-1
DNA: TGTGCCAGCAAGGGGGCTCCTGGCACAGATACGCAGTATTTT; CDR3: CASKGAPGTDTQYF; V: TRBV6-1; size: -; D: TRBD1; J: TRBJ2-3
DNA: TGTGCCAGCCGAAAGACAGGGGGGTCTGGCTACACCTTC; CDR3: CASRKTGGSGYTF; V: TRBV19; size: -; D: TRBD1; J: TRBJ1-2
DNA: TGTGCCAGCAGTTCCCAGCCCGGGGGGGGCGGAACTGAAGCTTTCTTT; CDR3: CASSSQPGGGGTEAFF; V: TRBV6-5; size: -; D: -; J: TRBJ1-1
DNA: TGTGCCAGCAGCTTAAGCCAAGACGGGGAAAAACTGTTTTTT; CDR3: CASSLSQDGEKLFF; V: TRBV7-9; size: -; D: -; J: TRBJ1-4
DNA: TGCGCCAGCAGCCAAGATTCATTCCCAGGACTCACACGCAACTATGGCTACACCTTC; CDR3: CASSQDSFPGLTRNYGYTF; V: TRBV4-1; size: -; D: -; J: TRBJ1-2
DNA: TGTGCCAGCAGCCGGGCCGGGACTAGCGGGGGGGCCGCAGATACGCAGTATTTT; CDR3: CASSRAGTSGGAADTQYF; V: TRBV4-2; size: -; D: TRBD2; J: TRBJ2-3
DNA: TGTGCCAGCAGCTCTAAAATTAGCGGGGGGGCCGGACGCGAGCAGTACTTC; CDR3: CASSSKISGGAGREQYF; V: TRBV7-2; size: -; D: TRBD2; J: TRBJ2-7
DNA: TGTGCCAGCAGCTTAGACGGCGGGGATGGCTACACCTTC; CDR3: CASSLDGGDGYTF; V: TRBV7-8; size: -; D: -; J: TRBJ1-2
DNA: TGTGCCAGCAGTTACGACAGGCTCGCCCTTGGCTACACCTTC; CDR3: CASSYDRLALGYTF; V: TRBV6-5; size: -; D: -; J: TRBJ1-2
DNA: TGTGCCAGCACCCCACCAGGGTCTTTTACGCAGTATTTT; CDR3: CASTPPGSFTQYF; V: TRBV7-2; size: -; D: -; J: TRBJ2-3
DNA: TGTGCCAGCAGCTTACAGGGACACGAGTACTTC; CDR3: CASSLQGHEYF; V: TRBV11-3; size: -; D: -; J: TRBJ2-5
DNA: TGTGCCAGCAGTGGGATTGACATCTCTGGGGCCAACGTCCTGACTTTC; CDR3: CASSGIDISGANVLTF; V: TRBV6-1; size: -; D: -; J: TRBJ2-6
DNA: TGTGCCAGCAGTATAACTCCGGAGCAGTACTTC; CDR3: CASSITPEQYF; V: TRBV6-6; size: -; D: -; J: TRBJ2-7
DNA: TGTGCCAGCAGCAAGACATCCCACGAGCAGTACTTC; CDR3: CASSKTSHEQYF; V: TRBV4-2; size: -; D: -; J: TRBJ2-7
DNA: TGCGCCAGCAGCTTAGGCGGAGTCCTTTATGGCTACACCTTC; CDR3: CASSLGGVLYGYTF; V: TRBV5-1; size: -; D: -; J: TRBJ1-2
DNA: TGTGCCAGCAGCAAACTGCTCGACAACTACGAGCAGTACTTC; CDR3: CASSKLLDNYEQYF; V: TRBV5-4; size: -; D: -; J: TRBJ2-7
DNA: TGTGCCAGCAGCTCGCCCCCGGAAGGGGGCCACGAGCAGTACTTC; CDR3: CASSSPPEGGHEQYF; V: TRBV9; size: -; D: TRBD1; J: TRBJ2-7
DNA: TGTGCCAGCAGCGTAGGGGGGCACCAGGAGACTGAAGCTTTCTTT; CDR3: CASSVGGHQETEAFF; V: TRBV9; size: -; D: -; J: TRBJ1-1